Listed here are 9 T cell receptor beta chains from one sample, sequenced in a study of graft-versus-host responses after intestinal transplantation. Repertoires were generated with immunoSEQ multiplex PCR, while TCRdb's copy carries only in-frame clones and drops some. The profile shows 95,000 to 130,000 clones, just over 90% of them singletons. For these receptors, no antigen is known. The specimen was unstimulated CD4+ T cells sorted from spleen or lymph node cells, collected before intestinal transplant. These receptors were taken from a human donor who received an intestinal transplant.

In its sample, this clone was seen once. The rearrangement joins TRBV6-1 to TRBJ1-1; no firm D call. V lost 6 bases and J 1 base, leaving 9 bases between the germline ends. Germline CDR1 MNHNS, CDR2 SASEGT. The CDR3 is 13 amino acids. In DNA form, the CDR3 reads TGTGCCAGCAGCCAAAGCGGGAACACTGAAGCTTTCTTT. This gives the protein CASSQSGNTEAFF.

In its sample, this clone was seen a few times. The chain combines TRBV9 with TRBJ1-6; the match to TRBD1 covers 10 bases. With V trimmed by 3 bases and J by 14 bases, 2 bases remained unmatched. The CDR3 runs to 12 residues. Germline CDR1 is SGDLS and CDR2 is YYNGEE. The CDR3 DNA reads TGTGCCAGCAGCGCGGGGACAGGGGCCCTCCACTTT. The encoded protein is CASSAGTGALHF.

The chain joins TRBV9 to TRBJ2-5; 11 bases line up with TRBD2. J lost 4 bases, V lost 1 base, and 6 bases had no gene match. The length of the CDR3 is 16 residues. Germline V lookup: CDR1 SGDLS, CDR2 YYNGEE. Here the CDR3 DNA reads TGTGCCAGCAGCGTATCGGTAGCGGGAGGGATAGAGACCCAGTACTTC. Its translation: CASSVSVAGGIETQYF.

The rearrangement joins TRBV6-5 to TRBJ1-1, with D possibly being TRBD1 (6 bases). This CDR3 comprises 16 residues. The V and J ends lost 0 bases and 5 bases respectively, with 16 bases between them. CDR1 and CDR2 (germline): MNHEY, SVGAGI. CDR3 sequence (DNA): TGTGCCAGCAGTTACTCACACAGGGTAAAGAGAACTGAAGCTTTCTTT. As protein: CASSYSHRVKRTEAFF.

This chain joins TRBV9 and TRBJ1-3; D perhaps matches TRBD1 (6 bases). Trimming stripped 7 bases from V and 4 bases from J, with 15 bases between. The CDR3 is 14 amino acids. CDR1 is SGDLS, CDR2 YYNGEE, per germline. CDR3 loop: CASSRTVRGNTIYF. The DNA of the CDR3 is TGTGCCAGCTCCCGGACAGTCAGGGGAAACACCATATATTTT.

This rearrangement joins TRBV7-9 to TRBJ2-2, with 8 bases lining up with TRBD1. Germline V gives CDR1 SEHNR, CDR2 FQNEAQ (reference sequence). This CDR3 spans 17 amino acids. V lost 7 bases, J lost 1 base, and 11 bases stayed unmatched. The CDR3 loop is CASTRLRTGKNTGELFF. CDR3 in DNA: TGTGCCAGCACCAGACTGAGGACAGGGAAGAACACCGGGGAGCTGTTTTTT.

The V call is TRBV27, the J call TRBJ1-4; TRBD1 matches 10 bases. With 5 bases clipped from V and 7 bases from J, the junction kept 10 bases outside the gene matches. The CDR3 contains 16 residues. CDR1 is MNHEY, CDR2 SMNVEV, per germline (reference sequence). In nucleotides, the CDR3 is TGTGCCAGCAGTCCAAGACAGGGGGCAATGGTTGAAAAACTGTTTTTT. Protein product: CASSPRQGAMVEKLFF.

This rearrangement joins TRBV18 to TRBJ1-6; D is uncertain. The CDR3 has 16 amino acids. Trimming shortened V by 3 bases and J by 0 bases, and 9 bases separated the two germline ends. Germline CDR1 KGHSH, CDR2 LQKENI. The CDR3 protein is CASSPAGSSYNSPLHF. The CDR3 DNA is TGTGCCAGCTCACCGGCGGGGAGCTCCTATAATTCACCCCTCCACTTT.

This rearrangement joins TRBV6-1 to TRBJ1-5; D might be TRBD1 (5 bases). There are 13 residues in the CDR3. V was trimmed by 5 bases and J by 6 bases, leaving 11 bases between them. Germline-derived CDR1 and CDR2 are MNHNS and SASEGT. The CDR3, as DNA: TGTGCCAGCAGTCAGGACATTTTTCAGCCCCAGCATTTT. Translated: CASSQDIFQPQHF.